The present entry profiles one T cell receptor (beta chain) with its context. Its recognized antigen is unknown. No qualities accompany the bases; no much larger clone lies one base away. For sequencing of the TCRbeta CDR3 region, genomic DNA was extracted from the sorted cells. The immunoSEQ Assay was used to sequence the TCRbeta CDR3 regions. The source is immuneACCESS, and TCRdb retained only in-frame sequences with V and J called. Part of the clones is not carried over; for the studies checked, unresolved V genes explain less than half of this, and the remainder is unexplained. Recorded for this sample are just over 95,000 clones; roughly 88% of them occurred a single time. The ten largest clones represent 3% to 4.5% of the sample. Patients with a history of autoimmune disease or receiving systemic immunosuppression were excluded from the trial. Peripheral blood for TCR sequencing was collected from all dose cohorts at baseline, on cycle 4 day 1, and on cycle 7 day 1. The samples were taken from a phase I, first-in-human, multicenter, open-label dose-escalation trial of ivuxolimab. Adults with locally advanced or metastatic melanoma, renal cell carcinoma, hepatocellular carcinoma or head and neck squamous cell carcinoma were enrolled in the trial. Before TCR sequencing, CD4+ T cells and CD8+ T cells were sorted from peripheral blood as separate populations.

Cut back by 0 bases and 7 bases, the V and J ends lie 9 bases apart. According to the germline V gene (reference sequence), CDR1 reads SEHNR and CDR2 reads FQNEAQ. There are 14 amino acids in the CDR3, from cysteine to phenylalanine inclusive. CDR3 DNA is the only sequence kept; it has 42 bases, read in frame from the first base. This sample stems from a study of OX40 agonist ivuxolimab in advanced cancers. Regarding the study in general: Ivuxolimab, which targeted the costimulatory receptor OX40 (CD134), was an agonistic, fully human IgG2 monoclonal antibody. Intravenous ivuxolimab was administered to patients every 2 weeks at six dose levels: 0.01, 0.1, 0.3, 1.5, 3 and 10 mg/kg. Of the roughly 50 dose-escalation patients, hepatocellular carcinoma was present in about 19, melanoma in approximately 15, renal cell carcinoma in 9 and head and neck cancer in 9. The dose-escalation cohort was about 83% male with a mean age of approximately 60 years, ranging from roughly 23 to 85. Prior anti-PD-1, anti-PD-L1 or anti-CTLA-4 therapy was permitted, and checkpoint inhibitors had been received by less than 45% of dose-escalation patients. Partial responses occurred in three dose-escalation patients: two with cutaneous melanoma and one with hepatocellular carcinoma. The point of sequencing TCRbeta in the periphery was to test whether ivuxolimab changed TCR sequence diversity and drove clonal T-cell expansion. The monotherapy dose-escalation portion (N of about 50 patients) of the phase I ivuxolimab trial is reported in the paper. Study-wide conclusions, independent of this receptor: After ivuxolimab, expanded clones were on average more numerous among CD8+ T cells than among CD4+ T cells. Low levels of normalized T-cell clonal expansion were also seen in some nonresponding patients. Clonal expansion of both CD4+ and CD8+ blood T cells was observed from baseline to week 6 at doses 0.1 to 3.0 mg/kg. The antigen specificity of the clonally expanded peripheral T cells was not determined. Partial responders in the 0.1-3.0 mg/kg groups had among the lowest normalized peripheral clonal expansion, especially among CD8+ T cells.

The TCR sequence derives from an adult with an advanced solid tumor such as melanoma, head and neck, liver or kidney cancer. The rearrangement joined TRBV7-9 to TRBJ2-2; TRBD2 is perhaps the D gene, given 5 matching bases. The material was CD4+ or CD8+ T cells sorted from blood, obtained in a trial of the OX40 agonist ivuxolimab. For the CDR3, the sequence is CASSLALANGELFF. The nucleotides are TGTGCCAGCAGCTTAGCGTTAGCGAACGGGGAGCTGTTTTTT.